Below, 32 T cell receptor beta chains from the same sample are listed, as sequenced in a study of blood T cell repertoires in COVID-19. The protocol was immunoSEQ multiplex PCR, while the TCRdb copy is restricted to in-frame clones and leaves out a portion. Counted here are 390,000 or so clones, around 83% occurring once; the ten biggest clones make up approximately 5%. Sequencing was done on a sample of PBMCs or T cells enriched from blood (not recorded which). The receptors here all came from a woman aged 45-65 years who had recovered from COVID-19.

This chain connects TRBV24-1 to TRBJ1-5, with 7 bases matching TRBD1. The germline V gene has CDR1 KGHDR and CDR2 SFDVKD. V shed 9 bases, J shed 2 bases, and the junction held 9 bases outside the gene matches. This CDR3 region has 15 residues. CDR3 sequence: CATDPDGQGNQPQHF. The CDR3 coding sequence is TGTGCCACCGATCCAGACGGACAGGGCAATCAGCCCCAGCATTTT.

This rearrangement joins TRBV7-2 to TRBJ1-4, with D tentatively TRBD1 (6 bases). The CDR3 is made up of 14 amino acids. Trimming pared 5 bases from V and 8 bases from J, leaving 15 bases between. Germline CDR1 SGHTA, CDR2 FQGNSA. The CDR3 bases are TGTGCCAGCAGCCCCGGACAGCGCCTCGAAAAACTGTTTTTT. Encoded protein: CASSPGQRLEKLFF. Together with reference TRBV7-2 and TRBJ1-4, the CDR3 gives the full variable domain: GAGVSQSPSNKVTEKGKDVELRCDPISGHTALYWYRQSLGQGLEFLIYFQGNSAPDKSGLPSDRFSAERTGGSVSTLTIQRTQQEDSAVYLCASSPGQRLEKLFFGSGTQLSVL.

The chain has TRBV29-1 and TRBJ2-1; 7 positions match TRBD2. This CDR3 has 14 amino acids. The germline CDR1 and CDR2 sequences are SQVTM and ANQGSEA. Trimming at V came to 6 bases and at J to 3 bases, leaving 8 bases not matched to a gene. The CDR3 nucleotides are TGCAGCGTGGGGGTCGGCGGGAGCTACAATGAGCAGTTCTTC. Amino acids: CSVGVGGSYNEQFF.

The J gene is TRBJ2-1, the V gene TRBV4-2, with 14 bases identical to TRBD2. The germline V gene has CDR1 LGHNA and CDR2 YNFKEQ. The J segment lost 7 bases and the V segment lost 0 bases, leaving 5 bases of the junction unmatched. The CDR3 runs 17 residues. The DNA of the CDR3 is TGTGCCAGCAGCCAAGATGGGACTAGCGGGGGATTTAATGAGCAGTTCTTC. As protein: CASSQDGTSGGFNEQFF.

The rearrangement links TRBV9 to TRBJ2-7, with D perhaps TRBD1 (5 bases). CDR1 and CDR2 from the germline V gene are SGDLS and YYNGEE. V lost 0 bases, J lost 6 bases, and 10 bases lay in between. The CDR3 is made up of 13 amino acids. In DNA, the CDR3 is TGTGCCAGCAGCGTAGCGGCAGGGTTCGAGCAGTACTTC. Amino acid sequence: CASSVAAGFEQYF.

A few counts support this clone. The J gene is TRBJ2-7, the V gene TRBV11-2; unclear D gene. Germline CDR1 and CDR2: SGHAT and FQNNGV. The CDR3 totals 15 residues. Trimming removed 2 bases from V and 0 bases from J, with 11 bases in between. The chain's CDR3 is CASSLSRHDSYEQYF. The CDR3 DNA reads TGTGCCAGCAGCTTAAGCAGACACGACTCCTACGAGCAGTACTTC.

The chain carries TRBV12-3 or TRBV12-4 and TRBJ2-2; D perhaps matches TRBD2 (6 bases). Trimming took off 10 bases at V and 7 bases at J, with 13 bases between the two ends. The CDR3 has 12 residues. The CDR3 loop is CATTRGGGELFF. The CDR3 DNA follows: TGTGCCACCACGCGGGGTGGCGGGGAGCTGTTTTTT.

The chain has TRBV5-1 and TRBJ1-2; no definite D call. Germline V lookup: CDR1 SGHRS, CDR2 YFSETQ. This CDR3 has 13 residues. V lost 4 bases and J lost 6, with 13 bases in between. The CDR3 region is CASSQDFADGYTF. DNA for the CDR3: TGCGCCAGCAGCCAGGACTTTGCAGATGGCTACACCTTC.

V usage is TRBV19 and J usage is TRBJ1-2; D is ambiguous. Trimming stripped 5 bases from V and 7 bases from J, with 5 bases between. Germline lookup yields CDR1 LNHDA and CDR2 SQIVND (reference sequence). CDR3 length: 10 amino acids. The CDR3 DNA follows: TGTGCCAGTAGTGAGAGTGGCTACACCTTC. This encodes CASSESGYTF.

The V and J genes are TRBV27 and TRBJ1-1, with no clear D. Trimming took 6 bases from V and 1 from J, leaving 15 bases between them. CDR3 length equals 15 residues. The germline V gene encodes CDR1 MNHEY and CDR2 SMNVEV (reference sequence). CDR3 loop: CASSFSTLGNTEAFF. The CDR3, as DNA: TGTGCCAGCAGCTTTAGCACCCTGGGGAACACTGAAGCTTTCTTT.

The rearrangement uses TRBV5-8 and TRBJ2-6; maybe TRBD2 (6 bases). The CDR3 is 19 amino acids. The V gene lost 4 bases and the J gene lost 4 bases, with 24 bases spanning the gap. CDR1 SGHTS and CDR2 YDEGEE come from the germline V gene. CDR3 nucleotide sequence: TGTGCCAGCAGCAAATCACCGGAGGGACTCAAATTGGGGGCCAACGTCCTGACTTTC. This codes for CASSKSPEGLKLGANVLTF.

This chain links TRBV4-2 with TRBJ1-2; possible D gene TRBD1, 5 bases. V gave up 0 bases and J gave up 6 bases, with 14 bases separating them. The CDR3 has 15 residues. Germline V gene data show CDR1 as LGHNA and CDR2 as YNFKEQ. The CDR3 sequence is CASSQDARVDHGYTF. CDR3 DNA sequence: TGTGCCAGCAGCCAAGATGCCAGGGTTGATCATGGCTACACCTTC.

The rearrangement links TRBV19 to TRBJ2-7; 7 nucleotides agree with TRBD2. The CDR3 sequence is 13 residues long. V lost 6 bases, J lost 2 bases, and 4 bases stayed unmatched. CDR1 is LNHDA and CDR2 is SQIVND in the germline V gene (reference sequence). The chain's CDR3 is CASSHGGTYEQYF. The CDR3 DNA reads as TGTGCCAGTAGCCACGGGGGGACCTACGAGCAGTACTTC.

The chain uses TRBV7-8 and TRBJ1-2; D possibly corresponds to TRBD1 (5 bases). Germline CDR1 is SGHVS and CDR2 is FQNEAQ. V shed 5 bases and J shed 4 bases, with 11 bases lying between them. This CDR3 has 13 amino acids. The CDR3 bases are TGTGCCAGCAGCGACGGGGGAGGCTATGGCTACACCTTC. Encoded protein: CASSDGGGYGYTF.

In the case of this clone: This CDR3 is also generated by other DNA sequences in the sample. The rearrangement joins TRBV7-8 to TRBJ1-1, with no clear D. With 5 bases removed from V and 8 bases from J, the gap between germline ends came to 9 bases. This CDR3 has 11 residues. Germline V gene data show CDR1 as SGHVS and CDR2 as FQNEAQ. In nucleotides, the CDR3 is TGTGCCAGCAGCCTCAGCAGGGAAGCTTTCTTT. Its translation is CASSLSREAFF.

CDR3 in DNA: TGTGCCAGCAGCCCTAATCGACAGTTCCCGCAAGAGCAGTTCTTC. Translating gives CASSPNRQFPQEQFF. The chain is built from TRBV9 and TRBJ2-1; TRBD1 is a possible D gene (5 bases). CDR3 size: 15 residues. Germline loops: CDR1 SGDLS, CDR2 YYNGEE. Trimming removed 4 bases from V and 10 bases from J, with 21 bases in between.

The chain carries TRBV2 and TRBJ1-6; no clear D gene. Germline V gives CDR1 SNHLY, CDR2 FYNNEI. CDR3 length: 15 amino acids. Trimming took 4 bases from V and 6 from J, leaving 13 bases between them. The CDR3 DNA reads as TGTGCCAGCAGTGTTGATACGGGGTTTAATTCACCCCTCCACTTT. Translated, it gives CASSVDTGFNSPLHF. The full variable domain, rest sourced from reference TRBV2 and TRBJ1-6, is EPEVTQTPSHQVTQMGQEVILRCVPISNHLYFYWYRQILGQKVEFLVSFYNNEISEKSEIFDDQFSVERPDGSNFTLKIRSTKLEDSAMYFCASSVDTGFNSPLHFGNGTRLTVT.

This sequence joins TRBV3-1 (or the pseudogene TRBV3-2) and TRBJ1-2; D not resolved. Trimming shortened V by 1 base and J by 4 bases, and 13 bases separated the two germline ends. Germline-derived CDR1 and CDR2 are LGHDT and YNNKEL (reference sequence). The CDR3 consists of 15 residues. The CDR3 nucleotides read TGTGCCAGCAGCCAAGGCTTGGGCAGCCTCTATGGCTACACCTTC. It is translated as CASSQGLGSLYGYTF.

The chain joins TRBV7-8 to TRBJ1-2, with D perhaps matching TRBD1 (5 bases). There are 12 residues in the CDR3. V lost 8 bases, J lost 3 bases, and 10 bases lay in between. Germline V CDR1 and CDR2: SGHVS, FQNEAQ. The CDR3 DNA sequence: TGTGCCAGCTCGGGGGTATACTATGGCTACACCTTC. Protein: CASSGVYYGYTF.

The chain is built from TRBV19 and TRBJ1-1; tentative D call: TRBD1 (5 bases). The V end lost 8 bases, the J end lost 1 base, and 14 bases lay between the germline ends. The germline V gene has CDR1 LNHDA and CDR2 SQIVND (reference sequence). CDR3 size: 14 residues. In DNA form, the CDR3 reads TGTGCCAGTGAGATGGGGGGTTCGAACACTGAAGCTTTCTTT. This codes for CASEMGGSNTEAFF.

The chain links TRBV4-3 to TRBJ1-2, with TRBD1 as a possible D gene (5 bases). CDR1 LGHNA and CDR2 YSLEER come from the germline V gene. The CDR3 is 15 amino acids. V dropped 4 bases and J dropped 4 bases, with 16 bases sitting between them. DNA for the CDR3: TGCGCCAGCAGCCCCGGAGGGGACCAACTCTATGGCTACACCTTC. It translates to CASSPGGDQLYGYTF.

In its sample, this clone was seen a few times. V is TRBV11-3 and J is TRBJ1-1; possibly TRBD1 for D (6 bases). In germline, CDR1 is SGHNT, CDR2 YENEEA. This CDR3 has 16 residues. V dropped 2 bases and J dropped 1 base, with 14 bases sitting between them. The CDR3 DNA reads TGTGCCAGCAGCTTAACCCCGACAGGACCGAACACTGAAGCTTTCTTT. This translates into CASSLTPTGPNTEAFF. The full variable domain, with the rest looked up from reference TRBV11-3 and TRBJ1-1, is EAGVVQSPRYKIIEKKQPVAFWCNPISGHNTLYWYLQNLGQGPELLIRYENEEAVDDSQLPKDRFSAERLKGVDSTLKIQPAELGDSAVYLCASSLTPTGPNTEAFFGQGTRLTVV.

V usage is TRBV20-1 and J usage is TRBJ2-7, with 11 positions matching TRBD2. The V gene end was trimmed by 3 bases and the J gene end by 4 bases; junction bases not matched to a gene: 5. The CDR3 loop spans 14 amino acids. Germline lookup yields CDR1 DFQATT and CDR2 SNEGSKA (reference sequence). The CDR3: CSASVGTSGYEQYF. As DNA, the CDR3 is TGCAGTGCTAGTGTTGGGACTAGCGGTTACGAGCAGTACTTC.

This clone showed up just a few times. Here the CDR3 DNA reads TGTGCCAGCAGCCACGGACTAGCGGAGGAGGGGGTTTCTGGGTACAATGAGCAGTTCTTC. It is translated as CASSHGLAEEGVSGYNEQFF. The rearrangement uses TRBV16 and TRBJ2-1; 10 nucleotides match TRBD2. V shed 3 bases and J 4 bases; nucleotides not matched to a gene: 18. Germline CDR1 and CDR2: KGHSY and FQNENV. The CDR3 sequence is 20 residues long. Full variable domain (missing parts from reference TRBV16 and TRBJ2-1): GEEVAQTPKHLVRGEGQKAKLYCAPIKGHSYVFWYQQVLKNEFKFLISFQNENVFDETGMPKERFSAKCLPNSPCSLEIQATKLEDSAVYFCASSHGLAEEGVSGYNEQFFGPGTRLTVL.

The chain uses TRBV7-3 and TRBJ2-5, with D unresolved. The germline V gene has CDR1 SGHTA and CDR2 FQGTGA. The ends were cut back, 3 bases at V and 2 bases at J, with 7 bases in the middle. The CDR3 consists of 13 residues. Here the CDR3 DNA reads TGTGCCAGCAGCTTGAGCGTTCAAGAGACCCAGTACTTC. This codes for CASSLSVQETQYF.

V gene TRBV21-1 combines with J gene TRBJ2-7; the listed D gene, TRBD1, was not tested against the DNA. TRBV21-1 is tagged as a pseudogene. This CDR3 has 17 amino acids. The CDR3 loop reads CASSKVGTGGSAYEQYF. As DNA, the CDR3 is TGTGCCAGCAGCAAAGTTGGGACAGGGGGCTCTGCCTACGAGCAGTACTTC.

The chain is built from TRBV2 and TRBJ1-2; D perhaps matches TRBD1 (5 bases). Trimming removed 6 bases from V and 2 bases from J, with 7 bases in between. From germline, CDR1 is SNHLY and CDR2 FYNNEI. CDR3 size: 12 residues. CDR3 sequence (DNA): TGTGCCAGCAGGGCAGGGAACTATGGCTACACCTTC. Protein sequence: CASRAGNYGYTF.

The chain links TRBV30 to TRBJ2-3; TRBD2 matches at 7 bases. This CDR3 region has 12 residues. V trimming: 3 bases; J trimming: 3 bases; junction bases outside the gene matches: 0. Germline CDR1 GTSNPN, CDR2 SVGIG (reference sequence). CDR3 region: CAWSGGTDTQYF. DNA of the CDR3: TGTGCCTGGAGCGGGGGGACAGATACGCAGTATTTT.

The chain links TRBV7-6 to TRBJ2-1; 12 bases map to TRBD1. This CDR3 is 16 amino acids long. V gave up 4 bases and J gave up 4 bases; unmatched junction bases: 5. The germline V gene has CDR1 SGHVS and CDR2 FNYEAQ. For the CDR3, the DNA is TGTGCCAGCAGCTCATCGGGACAGGGGGCATACAATGAGCAGTTCTTC. This codes for CASSSSGQGAYNEQFF.

V gene TRBV5-1 combines with J gene TRBJ1-2; D uncertain. With 1 base removed from V and 3 bases from J, the gap between germline ends came to 10 bases. This CDR3 region has 14 residues. Germline V lookup: CDR1 SGHRS, CDR2 YFSETQ. The CDR3 reads CASSLSPVDYGYTF. CDR3 DNA sequence: TGCGCCAGCAGCTTGTCCCCAGTTGACTATGGCTACACCTTC. The full variable domain, rest sourced from reference TRBV5-1 and TRBJ1-2, is KAGVTQTPRYLIKTRGQQVTLSCSPISGHRSVSWYQQTPGQGLQFLFEYFSETQRNKGNFPGRFSGRQFSNSRSEMNVSTLELGDSALYLCASSLSPVDYGYTFGSGTRLTVV.

The chain carries TRBV27 and TRBJ1-6; no clear D gene. The CDR3 is 14 amino acids. V was pared by 0 bases and J by 10 bases, with 10 bases between. In germline, CDR1 is MNHEY, CDR2 SMNVEV (reference sequence). CDR3 residues: CASSLSGGSSPLHF. Here the CDR3 DNA reads TGTGCCAGCAGTTTATCTGGAGGTAGCTCACCCCTCCACTTT.

This chain links TRBV15 with TRBJ1-5, with D uncertain. CDR1 is LNHNV and CDR2 is YYDKDF in the germline V gene (reference sequence). V lost 0 bases and J 0 bases, leaving 12 bases between the germline ends. The length of the CDR3 is 17 residues. CDR3 coding DNA: TGTGCCACCAGCAGAGATGGGCGTAGTTATAGCAATCAGCCCCAGCATTTT. As protein: CATSRDGRSYSNQPQHF.